Detailed here is one TCR beta chain. Antigen specificity is unknown. The approximately 130-subject validation cohort, separate from the approximately 670-subject first cohort, included the donors. The CDR3 loop spans 15 amino acids. CDR1 MNHNS and CDR2 SASEGT come from the germline V gene. V lost 6 bases and J lost 0, with 14 bases in between. The data were taken from a study of cytomegalovirus exposure and HLA in healthy donors. Turning to the study itself: A later analysis reported the same platform for the roughly 120 validation repertoires and the 666 first-cohort repertoires.

Sequencing used immunoSEQ multiplex PCR; TCRdb keeps in-frame clones, though not all of them. The table shows more than 200,000 clones, with 90% occurring only once. The study, taken as a whole, reports: The study listed roughly 160 cytomegalovirus-associated TCR beta chains. Per published reports, the classifier diagnosed cytomegalovirus status with high specificity and sensitivity.

This sequence originates from a woman in her 30s in good health and CMV-seronegative. The sequencing sample was made of PBMCs. This chain joins TRBV6-1 and TRBJ1-2, with D possibly TRBD1 on 6 matching bases. CDR3 sequence (DNA): TGTGCCAGCAGCACGACAGGTAGCACTAACTATGGCTACACCTTC. Translating it yields CASSTTGSTNYGYTF.